This T cell receptor beta chain was captured by sequencing in a study of T cell responses to AZD1222 COVID-19 vaccine. Study-level results: Increased Spike-specific TCR breadth and depth were observed after two AZD1222 doses.

The protocol was immunoSEQ multiplex PCR, while the TCRdb copy is restricted to in-frame clones and leaves out a portion. The sample includes more than 90,000 clones, around 82% of them seen just once. As concerns this clone: The antigen is unknown. One end of the junction fails to match germline, which may point to a read error.

This CDR3 has 16 residues. Looked up from germline, CDR1 is SSHAT and CDR2 is FNYEAQ (reference sequence). The material was peripheral blood, obtained on day 0 of AZD1222 vaccination. V usage is TRBV7-7 and J usage is TRBJ2-5, with 12 bases lining up with TRBD2. The TCR was taken from an adult in good health. The CDR3: CASSLNLAGGAETQYF. CDR3 coding DNA: TGTGCTAGCAGCCTGAACCTAGCGGGGGGGGCAGAGACCCAGTACTTC.